The entry that follows covers one TCR beta chain sequence. Germline values: CDR1 SGHVS, CDR2 FNYEAQ. This CDR3 comprises 17 residues. V dropped 0 bases and J dropped 2; count of bases not matched to a gene: 7. The data were taken from a study of blood T cell repertoires in COVID-19. Study details: The cDNA or gDNA used as material had been derived from T cells, B-cell-depleted T cells, or PBMCs.

As processed by the authors: Estimation of nucleated cell counts relied on the amplification of reference gene primers. TCRdb's copy holds only in-frame clones and misses some; the assay was immunoSEQ multiplex PCR. The V and J calls and clone size are taken from that table; D and trimming were inferred from the DNA. The data contain roughly 80,000 clones, 82% of them seen just once; the ten biggest clones take up 21%. Sequencing was performed on peripheral blood. The chain is built from TRBV7-6 and TRBJ1-2; 9 nucleotides line up with TRBD1. This TCR was recovered from a human donor in a cohort sampled during active COVID-19. The CDR3 loop is CASSLAPRDRVNYGYTF. The CDR3 DNA follows: TGTGCCAGCAGCTTAGCCCCAAGGGACAGGGTGAACTATGGCTACACCTTC.